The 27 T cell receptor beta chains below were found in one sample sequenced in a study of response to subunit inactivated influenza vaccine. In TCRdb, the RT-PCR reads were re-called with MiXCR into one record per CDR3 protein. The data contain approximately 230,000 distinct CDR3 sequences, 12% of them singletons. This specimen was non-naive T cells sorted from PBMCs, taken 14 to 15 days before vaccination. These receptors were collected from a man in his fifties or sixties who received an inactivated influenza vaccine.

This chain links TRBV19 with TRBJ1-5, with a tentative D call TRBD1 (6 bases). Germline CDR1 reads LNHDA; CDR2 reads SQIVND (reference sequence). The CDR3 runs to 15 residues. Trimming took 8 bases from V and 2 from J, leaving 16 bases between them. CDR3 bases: TGTGCCAGTTTCGGGGGGCTTAACGGCAATCAGCCCCAGCATTTT. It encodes CASFGGLNGNQPQHF. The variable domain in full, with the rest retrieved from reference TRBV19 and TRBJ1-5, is DGGITQSPKYLFRKEGQNVTLSCEQNLNHDAMYWYRQDPGQGLRLIYYSQIVNDFQKGDIAEGYSVSREKKESFPLTVTSAQKNPTAFYLCASFGGLNGNQPQHFGDGTRLSIL.

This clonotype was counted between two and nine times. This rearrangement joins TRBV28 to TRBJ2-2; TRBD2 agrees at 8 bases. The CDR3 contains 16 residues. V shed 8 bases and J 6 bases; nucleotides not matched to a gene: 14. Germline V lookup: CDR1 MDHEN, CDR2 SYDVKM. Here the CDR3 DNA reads TGTGCCAGCCGTGAGACGAGCGGGGGAAAGTCCGGGGAGCTGTTTTTT. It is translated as CASRETSGGKSGELFF. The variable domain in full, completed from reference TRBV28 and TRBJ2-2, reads DVKVTQSSRYLVKRTGEKVFLECVQDMDHENMFWYRQDPGLGLRLIYFSYDVKMKEKGDIPEGYSVSREKKERFSLILESASTNQTSMYLCASRETSGGKSGELFFGEGSRLTVL.

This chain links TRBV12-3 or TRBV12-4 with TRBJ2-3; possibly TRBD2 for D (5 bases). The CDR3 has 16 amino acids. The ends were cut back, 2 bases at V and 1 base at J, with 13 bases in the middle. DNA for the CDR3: TGTGCCAGCAGTTTATACCGGGATCGGGGCACAGATACGCAGTATTTT. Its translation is CASSLYRDRGTDTQYF.

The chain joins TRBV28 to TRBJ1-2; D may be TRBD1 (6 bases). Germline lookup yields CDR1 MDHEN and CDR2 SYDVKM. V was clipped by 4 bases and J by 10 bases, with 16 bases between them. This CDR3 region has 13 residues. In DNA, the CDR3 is TGTGCCAGCAGTTCCCGGATAGGGGGGTACTACACCTTC. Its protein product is CASSSRIGGYYTF.

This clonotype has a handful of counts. The CDR3 sequence is CASRRWGVGTDTQYF. In nucleotides, the CDR3 is TGCGCCAGCAGGAGGTGGGGGGTCGGCACAGATACGCAGTATTTT. V is TRBV5-1 and J is TRBJ2-3, with a tentative D call TRBD2 (6 bases). Germline CDR1 is SGHRS and CDR2 is YFSETQ. This CDR3 comprises 15 residues. The V end was cut by 5 bases, the J end by 1 base, with 14 bases between.

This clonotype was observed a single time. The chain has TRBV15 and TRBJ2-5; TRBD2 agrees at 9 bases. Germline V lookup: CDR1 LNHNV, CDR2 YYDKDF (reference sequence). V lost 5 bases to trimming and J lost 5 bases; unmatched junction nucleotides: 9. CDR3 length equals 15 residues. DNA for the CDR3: TGTGCCACCAGCGCAGCGGGGGGCCGGTGGGAGACCCAGTACTTC. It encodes CATSAAGGRWETQYF.

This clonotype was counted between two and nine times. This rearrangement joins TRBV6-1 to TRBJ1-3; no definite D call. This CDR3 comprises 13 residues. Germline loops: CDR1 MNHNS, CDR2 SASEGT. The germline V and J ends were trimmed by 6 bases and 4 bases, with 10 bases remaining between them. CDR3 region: CASRQSRGNTIYF. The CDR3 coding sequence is TGTGCCAGCAGACAGAGCCGAGGAAACACCATATATTTT.

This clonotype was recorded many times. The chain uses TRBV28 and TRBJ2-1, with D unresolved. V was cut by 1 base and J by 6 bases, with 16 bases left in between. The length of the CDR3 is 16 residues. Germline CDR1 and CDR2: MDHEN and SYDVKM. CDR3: CASSLSYLSPPNEQFF. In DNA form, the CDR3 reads TGTGCCAGCAGTTTATCCTACCTCTCCCCCCCCAATGAGCAGTTCTTC.

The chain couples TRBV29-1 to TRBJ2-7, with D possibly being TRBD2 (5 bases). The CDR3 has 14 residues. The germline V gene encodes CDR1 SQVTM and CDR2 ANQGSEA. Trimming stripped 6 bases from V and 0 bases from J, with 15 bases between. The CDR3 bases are TGCAGCGTAGGACTTAGGCAGGACTCCTACGAGCAGTACTTC. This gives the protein CSVGLRQDSYEQYF.

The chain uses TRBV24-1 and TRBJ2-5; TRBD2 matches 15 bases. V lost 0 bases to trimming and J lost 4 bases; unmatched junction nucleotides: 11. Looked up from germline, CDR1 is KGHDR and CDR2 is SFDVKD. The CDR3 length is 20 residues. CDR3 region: CATSDLGLLGLAGGGETQYF. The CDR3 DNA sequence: TGTGCCACCAGTGATTTGGGATTGCTGGGACTAGCGGGAGGAGGAGAGACCCAGTACTTC.

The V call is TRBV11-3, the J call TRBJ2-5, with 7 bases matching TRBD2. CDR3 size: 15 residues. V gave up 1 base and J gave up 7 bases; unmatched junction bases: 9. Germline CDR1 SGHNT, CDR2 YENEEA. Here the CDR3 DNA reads TGTGCCAGCAGCTTAGCTGCAGGACTAGACCCGACCCAGTACTTC. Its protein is CASSLAAGLDPTQYF.

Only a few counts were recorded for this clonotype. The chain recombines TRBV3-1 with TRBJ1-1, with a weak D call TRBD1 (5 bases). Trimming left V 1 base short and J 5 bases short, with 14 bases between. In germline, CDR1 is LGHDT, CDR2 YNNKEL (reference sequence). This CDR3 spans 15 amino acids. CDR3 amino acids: CASSQARVSGTEAFF. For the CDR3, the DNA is TGTGCCAGCAGCCAAGCCAGGGTTTCGGGTACTGAAGCTTTCTTT.

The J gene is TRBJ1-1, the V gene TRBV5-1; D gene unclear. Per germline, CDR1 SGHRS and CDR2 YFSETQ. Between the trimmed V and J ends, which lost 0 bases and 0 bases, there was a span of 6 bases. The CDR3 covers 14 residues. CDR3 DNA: TGCGCCAGCAGCTTGGGGTCAGTGAACACTGAAGCTTTCTTT. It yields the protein CASSLGSVNTEAFF.

As DNA, the CDR3 is TGTGCCAGCAGTGAAGCTTCGCAGGGGAGAGGGACCCAGTACTTC. It specifies CASSEASQGRGTQYF. The chain recombines TRBV6-1 with TRBJ2-5; D may be TRBD1 (6 bases). The ends were cut back, 0 bases at V and 7 bases at J, with 15 bases in the middle. CDR1 is MNHNS, CDR2 SASEGT, per germline. The CDR3 loop spans 15 amino acids.

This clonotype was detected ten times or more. CDR3 residues: CASSLLSEGYTF. CDR3 in DNA: TGTGCCAGCAGCCTTTTAAGTGAGGGCTACACCTTC. V usage is TRBV5-6 and J usage is TRBJ1-2; no reliable D call. The CDR3 length is 12 residues. Per the germline V gene, CDR1 is SGHDT and CDR2 is YYEEEE. V dropped 4 bases and J dropped 8 bases, with 12 bases sitting between them.

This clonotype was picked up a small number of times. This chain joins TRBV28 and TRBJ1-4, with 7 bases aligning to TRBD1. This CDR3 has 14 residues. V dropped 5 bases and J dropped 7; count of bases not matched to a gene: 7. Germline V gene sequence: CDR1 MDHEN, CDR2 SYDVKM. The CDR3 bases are TGTGCCAGCAGTGACCTGACAGGGATTGAAAAACTGTTTTTT. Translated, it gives CASSDLTGIEKLFF.

CDR3 in amino acids: CASRREGQNYGYTF. CDR3 sequence (DNA): TGTGCCAGCAGACGGGAGGGACAGAACTATGGCTACACCTTC. J is TRBJ1-2 and V is TRBV6-1, with TRBD1 identical over 7 bases. The junction had 6 bases not matched to a gene; V was cut back by 6 bases and J by 2 bases. The CDR3 is 14 amino acids. Germline CDR1 and CDR2: MNHNS and SASEGT.

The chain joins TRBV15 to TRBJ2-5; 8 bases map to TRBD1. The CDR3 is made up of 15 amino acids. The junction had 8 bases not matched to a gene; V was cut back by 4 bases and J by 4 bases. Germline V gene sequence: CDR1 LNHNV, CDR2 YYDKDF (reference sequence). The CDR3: CATSTHLTGAETQYF. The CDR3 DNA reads TGTGCCACCAGCACTCATCTGACAGGGGCAGAGACCCAGTACTTC.

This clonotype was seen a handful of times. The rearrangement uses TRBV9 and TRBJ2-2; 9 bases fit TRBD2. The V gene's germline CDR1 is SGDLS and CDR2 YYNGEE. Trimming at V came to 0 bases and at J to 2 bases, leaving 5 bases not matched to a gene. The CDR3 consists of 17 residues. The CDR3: CASSVGEAGGNTGELFF. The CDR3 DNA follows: TGTGCCAGCAGCGTAGGGGAAGCGGGAGGAAACACCGGGGAGCTGTTTTTT. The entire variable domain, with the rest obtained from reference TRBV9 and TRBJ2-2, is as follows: DSGVTQTPKHLITATGQRVTLRCSPRSGDLSVYWYQQSLDQGLQFLIQYYNGEERAKGNILERFSAQQFPDLHSELNLSSLELGDSALYFCASSVGEAGGNTGELFFGEGSRLTVL.

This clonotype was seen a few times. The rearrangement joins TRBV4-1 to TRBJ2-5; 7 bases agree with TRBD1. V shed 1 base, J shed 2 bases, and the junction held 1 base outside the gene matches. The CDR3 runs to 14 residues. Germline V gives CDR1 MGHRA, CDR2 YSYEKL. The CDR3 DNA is TGCGCCAGCAGCCAAGCGGGACAGCAAGAGACCCAGTACTTC. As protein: CASSQAGQQETQYF.

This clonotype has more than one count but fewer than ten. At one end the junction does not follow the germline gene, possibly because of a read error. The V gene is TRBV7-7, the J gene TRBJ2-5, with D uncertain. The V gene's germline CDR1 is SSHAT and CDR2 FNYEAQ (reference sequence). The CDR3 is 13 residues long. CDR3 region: CASSLERLETQYF. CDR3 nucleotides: TGTGCTAGCAGCTTAGAGAGACTAGAGACCCAGTACTTC.

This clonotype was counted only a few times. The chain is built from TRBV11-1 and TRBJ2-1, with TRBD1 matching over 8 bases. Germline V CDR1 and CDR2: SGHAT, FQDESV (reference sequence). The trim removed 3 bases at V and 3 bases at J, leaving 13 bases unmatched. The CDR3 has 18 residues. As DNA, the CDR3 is TGTGCCAGCAGCTTTCCTCCCCTAAGGACAGGGTTCTACAATGAGCAGTTCTTC. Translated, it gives CASSFPPLRTGFYNEQFF.

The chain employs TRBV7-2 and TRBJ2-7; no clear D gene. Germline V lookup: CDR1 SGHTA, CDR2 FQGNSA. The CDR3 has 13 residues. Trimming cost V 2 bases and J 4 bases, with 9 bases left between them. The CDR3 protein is CASSLRRNYEQYF. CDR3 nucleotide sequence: TGTGCCAGCAGCTTACGTCGGAATTACGAGCAGTACTTC.

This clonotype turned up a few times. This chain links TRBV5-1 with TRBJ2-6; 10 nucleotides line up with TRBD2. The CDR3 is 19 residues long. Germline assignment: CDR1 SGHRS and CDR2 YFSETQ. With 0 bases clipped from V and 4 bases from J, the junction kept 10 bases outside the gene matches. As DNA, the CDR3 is TGCGCCAGCAGCTTGGTTCAGCGGGGGGGCCTCACCGGGGCCAACGTCCTGACTTTC. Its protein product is CASSLVQRGGLTGANVLTF.

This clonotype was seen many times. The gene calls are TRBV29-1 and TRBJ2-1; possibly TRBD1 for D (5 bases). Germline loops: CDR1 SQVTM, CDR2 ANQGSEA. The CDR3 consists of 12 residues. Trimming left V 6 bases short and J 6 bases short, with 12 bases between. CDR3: CSVLIRVNEQFF. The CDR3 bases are TGCAGCGTACTTATCAGGGTCAATGAGCAGTTCTTC.

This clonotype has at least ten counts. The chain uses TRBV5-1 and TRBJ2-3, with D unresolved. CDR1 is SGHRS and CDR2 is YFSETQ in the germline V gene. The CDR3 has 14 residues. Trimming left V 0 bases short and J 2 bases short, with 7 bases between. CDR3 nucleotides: TGCGCCAGCAGCTTGGGAAGGTACACAGATACGCAGTATTTT. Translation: CASSLGRYTDTQYF. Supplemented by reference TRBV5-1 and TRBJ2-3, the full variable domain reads KAGVTQTPRYLIKTRGQQVTLSCSPISGHRSVSWYQQTPGQGLQFLFEYFSETQRNKGNFPGRFSGRQFSNSRSEMNVSTLELGDSALYLCASSLGRYTDTQYFGPGTRLTVL.

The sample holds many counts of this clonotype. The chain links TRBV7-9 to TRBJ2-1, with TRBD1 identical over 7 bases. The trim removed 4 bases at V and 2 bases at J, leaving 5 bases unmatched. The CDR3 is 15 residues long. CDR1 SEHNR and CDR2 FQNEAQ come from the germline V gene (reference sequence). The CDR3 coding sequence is TGTGCCAGCAGCTCCGGGACAGCGACCTACAATGAGCAGTTCTTC. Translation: CASSSGTATYNEQFF. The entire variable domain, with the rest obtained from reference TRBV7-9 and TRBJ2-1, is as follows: DTGVSQNPRHKITKRGQNVTFRCDPISEHNRLYWYRQTLGQGPEFLTYFQNEAQLEKSRLLSDRFSAERPKGSFSTLEIQRTEQGDSAMYLCASSSGTATYNEQFFGPGTRLTVL.